The 16 T cell receptor beta chains below come from one sample, sequenced in a study of T cells in tumors after PD-1 blockade. Libraries were prepared by immunoSEQ multiplex PCR; TCRdb keeps only in-frame clonotypes and omits some of them. The sample contains about 4,900 clones, about 72% of which appear only once. The input for sequencing was tumor tissue, taken before anti-PD-1 treatment. These receptors all stem from a human donor with cutaneous squamous cell carcinoma.

The chain couples TRBV7-6 to TRBJ1-6; 8 bases align to TRBD1. The CDR3 covers 14 residues. Germline CDR1 and CDR2: SGHVS and FNYEAQ. The V segment lost 4 bases and the J segment 7 bases; nucleotides outside the gene matches: 3. The CDR3 sequence is CASSSRQGNSPLHF. The CDR3 DNA reads TGTGCCAGCAGCTCCCGACAGGGGAATTCACCCCTCCACTTT.

The chain carries TRBV6-5 and TRBJ2-7, with unresolved D. The germline gives CDR1 MNHEY, CDR2 SVGAGI. The CDR3 is made up of 11 amino acids. Trimming stripped 6 bases from V and 0 bases from J, with 3 bases between. The chain's CDR3 is CASRHSYEQYF. The CDR3 coding sequence is TGTGCCAGCAGACACTCCTACGAGCAGTACTTC.

Concerning this clone: Other DNA variants within this sample encode the same CDR3. The rearrangement links TRBV5-1 to TRBJ2-7; weak D call: TRBD2 (5 bases). The germline V and J ends were trimmed by 5 bases and 5 bases, with 11 bases remaining between them. This CDR3 has 12 residues. Germline V gives CDR1 SGHRS, CDR2 YFSETQ. CDR3 in amino acids: CASSGQTNEQYF. The CDR3 DNA reads TGCGCCAGCAGTGGGCAGACTAACGAGCAGTACTTC.

Comments on this clone: In the same sample, other DNA sequences code for this CDR3. The chain couples TRBV19 to TRBJ2-5, with 11 nucleotides matching TRBD2. Germline CDR1 is LNHDA and CDR2 is SQIVND (reference sequence). The length of the CDR3 is 15 residues. J was trimmed by 5 bases and V by 5 bases; bases with no gene match: 7. In DNA, the CDR3 is TGTGCCAGTAGTTTAGCGGGGGGGCCCCGCGAGACCCAGTACTTC. As protein: CASSLAGGPRETQYF. Full variable domain (outside the CDR3, taken from reference TRBV19 and TRBJ2-5): DGGITQSPKYLFRKEGQNVTLSCEQNLNHDAMYWYRQDPGQGLRLIYYSQIVNDFQKGDIAEGYSVSREKKESFPLTVTSAQKNPTAFYLCASSLAGGPRETQYFGPGTRLLVL.

The V and J genes are TRBV5-5 and TRBJ2-2, with 9 bases identical to TRBD1. The junction had 7 bases not matched to a gene; V was cut back by 1 base and J by 6 bases. CDR1 and CDR2 from the germline V gene are SGHKS and YYEKEE (reference sequence). There are 16 residues in the CDR3. CDR3 coding DNA: TGTGCCAGCAGCTTGACAGGGGGCGGATCCGCCGGGGAGCTGTTTTTT. Its protein is CASSLTGGGSAGELFF.

The gene calls are TRBV20-1 and TRBJ2-1; 7 nucleotides align to TRBD1. Per germline, CDR1 DFQATT and CDR2 SNEGSKA (reference sequence). The CDR3 is 14 residues long. V dropped 3 bases and J dropped 0; count of bases not matched to a gene: 2. CDR3 DNA sequence: TGCAGTGCTAGTAGGGACAGCTCCTACAATGAGCAGTTCTTC. Its translation: CSASRDSSYNEQFF.

The rearrangement uses TRBV27 and TRBJ2-7, with D possibly TRBD1 on 6 matching bases. Germline CDR1 reads MNHEY; CDR2 reads SMNVEV (reference sequence). Between the trimmed V and J ends, which lost 2 bases and 0 bases, there was a span of 8 bases. CDR3 length: 14 amino acids. CDR3 nucleotides: TGTGCCAGCAGTTTAGGACAGACCTCCTACGAGCAGTACTTC. The encoded protein is CASSLGQTSYEQYF.

The rearrangement joins TRBV27 to TRBJ2-3; D unresolved. The V gene lost 7 bases and the J gene lost 1 base, with 12 bases spanning the gap. Per germline, CDR1 MNHEY and CDR2 SMNVEV (reference sequence). The CDR3 totals 14 residues. CDR3 residues: CASKPALGTDTQYF. CDR3 nucleotides: TGTGCCAGCAAACCGGCTTTGGGCACAGATACGCAGTATTTT.

V and J are TRBV7-8 and TRBJ2-7; 9 bases align to TRBD1. Germline V CDR1 and CDR2: SGHVS, FQNEAQ. CDR3 length: 16 residues. The J segment lost 3 bases and the V segment lost 2 bases, leaving 8 bases of the junction unmatched. The CDR3 sequence: CASSLLPGQGLYEQYF. CDR3 nucleotides: TGTGCCAGCAGCTTACTACCCGGACAGGGGCTCTACGAGCAGTACTTC. The complete variable domain, with remaining parts taken from reference TRBV7-8 and TRBJ2-7, reads GAGVSQSPRYKVAKRGQDVALRCDPISGHVSLFWYQQALGQGPEFLTYFQNEAQLDKSGLPSDRFFAERPEGSVSTLKIQRTQQEDSAVYLCASSLLPGQGLYEQYFGPGTRLTVT.

CDR3 sequence reads: CASSEVRGQPQHF. In DNA form, the CDR3 reads TGTGCCAGCAGTGAAGTCAGGGGTCAGCCCCAGCATTTT. The rearrangement uses TRBV6-1 and TRBJ1-5, with D perhaps matching TRBD1 (6 bases). Germline V gene data show CDR1 as MNHNS and CDR2 as SASEGT. Trimming left V 1 base short and J 6 bases short, with 7 bases between. The CDR3 loop spans 13 amino acids.

This chain uses TRBV5-4 with TRBJ2-5; tentatively, D is TRBD2 (5 bases). With 4 bases removed from V and 1 base from J, the gap between germline ends came to 14 bases. Germline CDR1 SGHNT, CDR2 YYREEE (reference sequence). The CDR3 totals 15 residues. The CDR3 loop reads CASSTSVDFQETQYF. In nucleotides, the CDR3 is TGTGCCAGCAGCACTTCCGTGGACTTCCAAGAGACCCAGTACTTC.

The V gene is TRBV24-1, the J gene TRBJ2-5; maybe TRBD2 (5 bases). The length of the CDR3 is 15 residues. Trimming pared 3 bases from V and 0 bases from J, leaving 10 bases between. Germline CDR1 and CDR2: KGHDR and SFDVKD. The CDR3 reads CATSDSEGYQETQYF. CDR3 nucleotide sequence: TGTGCCACCAGTGATAGTGAGGGCTACCAAGAGACCCAGTACTTC.

V is TRBV6-5 and J is TRBJ1-4, with 7 bases that match TRBD1. The CDR3 totals 13 residues. Trimming removed 5 bases from V and 4 bases from J; junction bases left unmatched: 1. The germline gives CDR1 MNHEY, CDR2 SVGAGI. Written as DNA, the CDR3 is TGTGCCAGCAGTCAGGGGGTTAATGAAAAACTGTTTTTT. Translating it yields CASSQGVNEKLFF.

The V and J genes are TRBV3-1 (or the pseudogene TRBV3-2) and TRBJ1-3, with no clear D. The CDR3 totals 15 residues. Trimming took 5 bases from V and 5 from J, leaving 16 bases between them. Germline values: CDR1 LGHDT, CDR2 YNNKEL (reference sequence). Here the CDR3 DNA reads TGTGCCAGCAGCTACAGTAGTCACGCACGAAACACCATATATTTT. Protein sequence: CASSYSSHARNTIYF.

The gene calls are TRBV29-1 and TRBJ2-3, with D perhaps assigned TRBD1 or TRBD2 (5 bases each). V lost 8 bases to trimming and J lost 4 bases, with 16 bases between them. From germline, CDR1 is SQVTM and CDR2 ANQGSEA. The CDR3 sequence is 13 residues long. CDR3 sequence reads: CSWGYTLADTQYF. CDR3 bases: TGCAGCTGGGGGTACACCTTGGCAGATACGCAGTATTTT.

The chain couples TRBV2 to TRBJ2-1; TRBD2 matches 8 bases. The CDR3 loop spans 16 amino acids. With V trimmed by 7 bases and J by 5 bases, 13 bases remained unmatched. Germline CDR1 is SNHLY and CDR2 is FYNNEI. The CDR3 protein is CASIRDELAVHNEQFF. CDR3 sequence (DNA): TGTGCCAGCATTCGGGACGAACTAGCGGTGCACAATGAGCAGTTCTTC. The full variable domain, completed using reference TRBV2 and TRBJ2-1, is EPEVTQTPSHQVTQMGQEVILRCVPISNHLYFYWYRQILGQKVEFLVSFYNNEISEKSEIFDDQFSVERPDGSNFTLKIRSTKLEDSAMYFCASIRDELAVHNEQFFGPGTRLTVL.